The text below deals with one TCR beta chain. Its specificity is not known. Germline DNA was also extracted, and blood RNA derived from unsorted whole blood. Preoperatively, peripheral blood was drawn, 3.5 to 4.5 milliliters in total. The record originates from a study of tumor-infiltrating lymphocytes in primary liver carcinoma. Turning to the study itself: All patients had surgically resected primary liver carcinoma. All lesions had stage T1-T3 N0M0 and roughly 4 to 11 cm widths.

Notes on the study in general: It was tumor-adjacent and tumor-blood pairs that overlapped less than tumor region pairs did.

V lost 0 bases and J 6 bases, leaving 6 bases between the germline ends. CDR1 is SGHAT, CDR2 FQNNGV, per germline. This CDR3 spans 12 amino acids. Production of TCR beta cDNA used around 500 ng total RNA together with a constant-region primer. The TCR beta library was amplified through three nested multiplex PCR rounds in a modified ARM-PCR procedure. The first two PCR rounds used TRBV1-TRBV30 primers with a Cbeta primer, roughly 10 cycles each. TCRdb used MiXCR to reprocess the multiplex PCR reads, holding one entry per CDR3 protein. The repertoire holds 180,000 or so distinct CDR3 sequences, 60% seen once, with less than 75% in the top ten.

The origin of this receptor is a middle-aged man with primary liver carcinoma and hepatitis B virus infection. The chain joins TRBV11-2 to TRBJ2-7; D unclear. The sample comprised peripheral blood. For the CDR3, the DNA is TGTGCCAGCAGCTTAGATAGGGCCGAGCAGTACTTC. Translation: CASSLDRAEQYF.